This TCR beta chain was captured in a study of vaccination and CD4 T cells after COVID-19. The overall study: Spike peptides, overlapping and drawn from SARS-CoV-2, HCoV-NL63, HCoV-OC43 and HCoV-229E, were used to stimulate cells.

Treatment denoted: approximately 10-day PBMC culture with coronavirus spike peptide pools or control peptides (ViraFEST assay). Following culture for 10 days, CD4+ T cells were isolated by negative selection. Cultured CD4+ T-cell DNA underwent Oncomine TCR Beta short-read sequencing. From the PCR reads, TCRdb called clonotypes with MiXCR, one entry per CDR3 protein. The sample includes approximately 18,000 distinct CDR3 sequences, about 80% of them seen just once. Germline values: CDR1 SSHAT, CDR2 FNYEAQ (reference sequence). CDR3 size: 15 residues. V was clipped by 5 bases and J by 8 bases; unmatched bases: 7. Concerning this clonotype: Its specificity is unknown.

The sequenced sample was CD4+ T cells from blood, cultured in vitro, obtained after SARS-CoV-2 vaccination. The clonotype comes from a human donor who received a COVID-19 vaccine. The chain combines TRBV7-7 with TRBJ2-3, with TRBD2 matching 13 bases. CDR3 amino acids: CASSPGLAGRGTQYF. The DNA of the CDR3 is TGTGCCAGCAGCCCGGGACTAGCGGGAAGGGGTACGCAGTATTTT. Based on the CDR3 plus reference TRBV7-7 and TRBJ2-3, the full variable domain is GAGVSQSPRYKVTKRGQDVTLRCDPISSHATLYWYQQALGQGPEFLTYFNYEAQPDKSGLPSDRFSAERPEGSISTLTIQRTEQRDSAMYRCASSPGLAGRGTQYFGPGTRLTVL.